The text below deals with one T cell receptor beta chain. The clone's antigen remains unknown. No much larger clone exists at a distance of one base, and base qualities are not known. The cysteine opens and the phenylalanine closes a CDR3 of 15 amino acids. Just the 45-base CDR3 DNA is kept, in frame starting at base 1. CDR1 and CDR2 (SGHRS, YFSETQ) derive from the germline V gene. V loses 0 bases of germline sequence and J loses 5 bases, and the interval between the two ends is 12 bases. These data are taken from a study of T cells in localized non-small cell lung cancer (dated by TCRdb to the early 2020s). Turning to the overall study: The study analyzed T cell repertoires of about 230 early-stage NSCLC patients, comparing tumors and uninvolved tumor-adjacent lungs. The mean age of the NSCLC patients was just over 65 years, with roughly 120 men and 110 or so women. All 236 NSCLC patients in the cohort were treatment-naive and had localized lung tumors that were resected.

TCR beta CDR3 regions were sequenced from DNA using the immunoSEQ Assay. Turning to the authors' computational methods: To compute T cell density, TCR beta template counts were normalized to usable DNA, which was estimated by amplifying housekeeping genes. Richness was estimated with the preseqR package, extrapolating to 400,000 templates for PBMC samples and 120,000 templates for tissue samples. Clonality was defined by subtracting Pielou's evenness from one. Differential abundance testing on productive amino-acid clonotypes, with a minimum total count of 5 and an alpha of 0.1, was used to identify tissue-enriched TCRs. The Jaccard Index and the Morisita Overlap Index were used to measure repertoire overlap between compartments. GLIPH clustered TCR beta CDR3s with public tetramer-defined viral CDR3s; viral motifs required at least three viral sequences plus V-gene enrichment. TCRdb mirrors the immuneACCESS table, restricted to in-frame sequences. Some clones are absent from its copies; in checked studies, under half trace to an unresolved V gene, and the reason for the others is unknown. The D gene and trimming were derived from the DNA, and the V and J assignments and clone size from that table. This sample is represented by under 2,000 clones; about a quarter of them were singletons. Clones ranked in the top ten supply roughly 10% of the sample.

Study-level results and caveats: Uninvolved tumor-adjacent lung showed the highest T cell clonality, higher than tumor, which suggests more focused antigenic responses in the uninvolved tumor-adjacent lung. Because the study design was exploratory, TCR variables were selected using unadjusted p-values without false-discovery rate correction. Because multi-region sequencing of the tumors was not done, intratumor heterogeneity could not be ruled out. Of the top 100 tumor clones, a median of roughly 53 were detected in paired uninvolved adjacent lung; under 35 were also among that lung's top 100. Higher T cell density in blood was associated with longer overall survival, whereas higher clonality in adjacent lung was associated with shorter survival.

Uninvolved adjacent lung was obtained at least 2 cm from the tumor margin, and the absence of atypia was confirmed by two independent pathologists. At diagnosis, peripheral blood, uninvolved tumor-adjacent lung and tumor were collected and were preserved as a mix of fresh-frozen and FFPE material. The receptor's source is a male donor aged 60 or older with stage I lung adenocarcinoma. The sequence is built from TRBV5-1 and TRBJ2-1; TRBD2 is perhaps the D gene, given 7 matching bases. The material sequenced was normal lung tissue next to the tumor, taken before any cancer treatment. CDR3 loop: CASSLAPGGNNEQFF. The DNA sequence follows: TGCGCCAGCAGCTTGGCTCCGGGGGGCAACAATGAGCAGTTCTTC.